A single TCR beta chain is shown here with its context. V shed 5 bases and J 4 bases; nucleotides not matched to a gene: 6. CDR3 length equals 15 residues. CDR1 LNHNV and CDR2 YYDKDF come from the germline V gene (reference sequence). The data originate from a study of cytomegalovirus exposure and HLA in healthy donors. PCR amplification relied on 60 Vbeta primers (plus 13 Jbeta primers). Libraries were prepared by immunoSEQ multiplex PCR; TCRdb keeps only in-frame clonotypes and omits some of them. The table has 110,000 to 150,000 clones, around 78% seen once; the top ten hold less than 3%. Sequencing used PBMCs. The receptor comes from a woman between 18 and 30 years old in good health and CMV-seropositive. The genes are TRBV15 and TRBJ2-1, with TRBD2 matching 9 bases. The CDR3 is CATSPTSGIYNEQFF. As DNA, the CDR3 is TGTGCCACCAGCCCGACTAGCGGAATTTACAATGAGCAGTTCTTC.